This TCR beta chain appears in the sequencing data of a study of T-cell memory formation after mild COVID-19. The CDR3 covers 12 residues. The V end lost 4 bases, the J end lost 13 bases, and 13 bases lay between the germline ends. CDR1 is KGHDR and CDR2 is SFDVKD in the germline V gene. Constant-segment primers and 5'RACE yielded cDNA libraries for TCR alpha and TCR beta, each carrying sample barcodes and UMIs. TCRdb reanalysed the 5' RACE reads using MiXCR and keeps one entry per CDR3 protein. The sample includes about 190,000 distinct CDR3 sequences, more than 9% of them seen just once. This sequence originates from a man younger than 35 who had mild COVID-19 (a few samples of this study predate the infection). Cell type and time point are not known. The V gene is TRBV24-1, the J gene TRBJ2-1, with D uncertain. Input material: PBMCs or a T cell subset sorted from them (not recorded which). The CDR3 spells CATSDPGWPQFF. The CDR3 DNA sequence: TGTGCCACCAGTGACCCCGGCTGGCCCCAGTTCTTC.